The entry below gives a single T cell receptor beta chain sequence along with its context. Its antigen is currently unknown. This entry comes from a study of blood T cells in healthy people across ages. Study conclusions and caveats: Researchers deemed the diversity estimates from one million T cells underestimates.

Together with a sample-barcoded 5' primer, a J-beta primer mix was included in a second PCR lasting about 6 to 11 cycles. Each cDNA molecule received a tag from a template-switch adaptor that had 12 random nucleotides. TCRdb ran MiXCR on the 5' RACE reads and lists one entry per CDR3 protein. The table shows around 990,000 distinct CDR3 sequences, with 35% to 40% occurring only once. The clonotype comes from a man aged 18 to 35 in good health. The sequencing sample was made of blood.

The CDR3 region is CASSLTAGFEQFF. The CDR3 coding sequence is TGTGCCAGCAGCCTTACGGCTGGGTTTGAGCAGTTCTTC. This chain links TRBV7-9 with TRBJ2-1; no reliable D call. Germline V gene data show CDR1 as SEHNR and CDR2 as FQNEAQ (reference sequence). CDR3 length: 13 amino acids. V lost 5 bases, J lost 9 bases, and 14 bases lay in between.